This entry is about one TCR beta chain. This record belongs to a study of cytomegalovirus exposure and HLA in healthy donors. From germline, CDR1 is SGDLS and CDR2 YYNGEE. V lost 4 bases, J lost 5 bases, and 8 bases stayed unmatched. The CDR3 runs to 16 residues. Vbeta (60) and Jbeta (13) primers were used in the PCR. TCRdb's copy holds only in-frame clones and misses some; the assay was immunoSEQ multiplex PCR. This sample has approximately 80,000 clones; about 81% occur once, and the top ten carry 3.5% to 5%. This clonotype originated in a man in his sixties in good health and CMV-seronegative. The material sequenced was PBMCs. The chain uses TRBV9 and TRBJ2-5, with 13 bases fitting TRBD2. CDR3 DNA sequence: TGTGCCAGCAGCCCCCAACTAGCGGGGGGGAGGGAGACCCAGTACTTC. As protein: CASSPQLAGGRETQYF.